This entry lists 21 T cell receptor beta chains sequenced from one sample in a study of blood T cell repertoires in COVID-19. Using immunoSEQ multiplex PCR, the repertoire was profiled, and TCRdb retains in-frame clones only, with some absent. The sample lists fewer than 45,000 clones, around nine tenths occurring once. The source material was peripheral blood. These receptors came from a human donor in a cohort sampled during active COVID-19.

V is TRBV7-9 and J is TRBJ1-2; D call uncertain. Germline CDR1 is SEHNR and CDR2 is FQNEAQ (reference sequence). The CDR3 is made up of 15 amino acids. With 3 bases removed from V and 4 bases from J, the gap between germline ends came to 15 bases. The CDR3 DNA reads TGTGCCAGCAGCTTGGATGGGGAGGCTACCTATGGCTACACCTTC. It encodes CASSLDGEATYGYTF.

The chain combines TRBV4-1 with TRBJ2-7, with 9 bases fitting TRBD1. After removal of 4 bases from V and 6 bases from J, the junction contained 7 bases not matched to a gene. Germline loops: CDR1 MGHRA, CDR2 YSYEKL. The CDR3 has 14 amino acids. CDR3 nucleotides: TGCGCCAGCAGCCGGGGACAGGGCTCCCTCGAGCAGTACTTC. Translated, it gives CASSRGQGSLEQYF.

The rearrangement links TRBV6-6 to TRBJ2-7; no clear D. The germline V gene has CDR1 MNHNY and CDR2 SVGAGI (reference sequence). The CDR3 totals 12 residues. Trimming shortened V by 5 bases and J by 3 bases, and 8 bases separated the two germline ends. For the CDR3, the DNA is TGTGCCAGCAGTCCCCCAGTCTACGAGCAGTACTTC. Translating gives CASSPPVYEQYF.

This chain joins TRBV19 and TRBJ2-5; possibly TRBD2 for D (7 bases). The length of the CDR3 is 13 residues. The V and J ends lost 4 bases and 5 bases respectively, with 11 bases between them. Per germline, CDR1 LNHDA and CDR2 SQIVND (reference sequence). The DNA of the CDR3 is TGTGCCAGTAGTAGTGAGGGGGGGGAGACCCAGTACTTC. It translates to CASSSEGGETQYF.

The CDR3 protein is CASSVGTPNTEAFF. The CDR3 coding sequence is TGTGCCAGCAGCGTCGGGACACCGAACACTGAAGCTTTCTTT. The chain couples TRBV11-2 to TRBJ1-1; D perhaps matches TRBD1 (6 bases). Trimming removed 5 bases from V and 1 base from J, with 11 bases in between. In germline, CDR1 is SGHAT, CDR2 FQNNGV. The CDR3 loop spans 14 amino acids.

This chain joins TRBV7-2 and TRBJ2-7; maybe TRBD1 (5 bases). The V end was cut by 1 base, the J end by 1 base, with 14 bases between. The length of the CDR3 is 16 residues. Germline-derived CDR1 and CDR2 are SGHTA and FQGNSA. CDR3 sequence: CASSLGRGSSSYEQYF. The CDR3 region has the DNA TGTGCCAGCAGCTTAGGTAGGGGTTCATCGTCCTACGAGCAGTACTTC. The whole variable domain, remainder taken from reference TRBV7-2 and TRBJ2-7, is GAGVSQSPSNKVTEKGKDVELRCDPISGHTALYWYRQSLGQGLEFLIYFQGNSAPDKSGLPSDRFSAERTGGSVSTLTIQRTQQEDSAVYLCASSLGRGSSSYEQYFGPGTRLTVT.

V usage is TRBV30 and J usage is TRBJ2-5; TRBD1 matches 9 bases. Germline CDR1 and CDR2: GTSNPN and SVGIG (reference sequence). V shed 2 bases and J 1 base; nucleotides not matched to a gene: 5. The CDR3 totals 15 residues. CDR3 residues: CAWSPTGGGQETQYF. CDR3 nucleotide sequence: TGTGCCTGGAGTCCTACAGGGGGCGGCCAAGAGACCCAGTACTTC.

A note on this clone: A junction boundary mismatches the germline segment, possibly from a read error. CDR3 sequence (DNA): TGTGCCAGCAGCTTAGATCAAGGACAGCGCGGTTTGATCTTC. This encodes CASSLDQGQRGLIF. The V call is TRBV11-2, the J call TRBJ1-2; TRBD1 might be the D (6 bases). In germline, CDR1 is SGHAT, CDR2 FQNNGV. The CDR3 runs 14 residues. Supplemented by reference TRBV11-2 and TRBJ1-2, the full variable domain reads EAGVAQSPRYKIIEKRQSVAFWCNPISGHATLYWYQQILGQGPKLLIQFQNNGVVDDSQLPKDRFSAERLKGVDSTLKIQPAKLEDSAVYLCASSLDQGQRGLIFGSGTRLTVV.

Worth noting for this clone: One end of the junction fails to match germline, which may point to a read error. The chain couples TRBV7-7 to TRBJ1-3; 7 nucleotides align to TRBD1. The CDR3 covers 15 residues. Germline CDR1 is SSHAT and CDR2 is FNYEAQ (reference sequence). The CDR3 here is CASSPDRSPGNTIYF. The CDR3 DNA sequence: TGTGCTAGCAGCCCGGACAGGTCGCCTGGAAACACCATATATTTT. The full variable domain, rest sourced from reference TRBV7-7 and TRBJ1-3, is GAGVSQSPRYKVTKRGQDVTLRCDPISSHATLYWYQQALGQGPEFLTYFNYEAQPDKSGLPSDRFSAERPEGSISTLTIQRTEQRDSAMYRCASSPDRSPGNTIYFGEGSWLTVV.

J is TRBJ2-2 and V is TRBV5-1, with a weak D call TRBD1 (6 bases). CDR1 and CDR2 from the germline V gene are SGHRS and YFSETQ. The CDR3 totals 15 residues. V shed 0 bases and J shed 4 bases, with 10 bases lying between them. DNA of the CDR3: TGCGCCAGCAGCTTGGGGGACACCAGCACCGGGGAGCTGTTTTTT. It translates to CASSLGDTSTGELFF.

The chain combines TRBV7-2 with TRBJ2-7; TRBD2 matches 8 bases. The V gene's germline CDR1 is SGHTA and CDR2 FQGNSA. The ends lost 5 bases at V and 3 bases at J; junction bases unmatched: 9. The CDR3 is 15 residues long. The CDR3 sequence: CASSLSGGEGYEQYF. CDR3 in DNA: TGTGCCAGCAGCCTCTCCGGGGGGGAGGGCTACGAGCAGTACTTC.

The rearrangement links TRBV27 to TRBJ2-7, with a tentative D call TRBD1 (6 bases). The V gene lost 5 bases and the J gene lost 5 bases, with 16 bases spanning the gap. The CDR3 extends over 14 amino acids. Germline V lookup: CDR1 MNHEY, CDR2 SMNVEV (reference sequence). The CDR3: CASSPTGFFHEQYF. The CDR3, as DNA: TGTGCCAGCAGTCCCACAGGGTTCTTCCACGAGCAGTACTTC.

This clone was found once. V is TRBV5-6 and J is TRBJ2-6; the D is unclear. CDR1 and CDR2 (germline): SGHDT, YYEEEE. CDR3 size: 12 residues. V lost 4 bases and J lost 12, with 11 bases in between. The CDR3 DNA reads TGTGCCAGCAGCCCACCAACCGGCGTCCTGACTTTC. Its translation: CASSPPTGVLTF.

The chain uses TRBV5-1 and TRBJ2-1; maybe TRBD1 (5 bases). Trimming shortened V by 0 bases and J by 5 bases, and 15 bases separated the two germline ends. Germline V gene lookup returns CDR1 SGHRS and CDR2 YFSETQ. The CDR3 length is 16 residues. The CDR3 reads CASSLEQAVKDNEQFF. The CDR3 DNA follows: TGCGCCAGCAGCTTGGAACAGGCGGTTAAGGACAATGAGCAGTTCTTC.

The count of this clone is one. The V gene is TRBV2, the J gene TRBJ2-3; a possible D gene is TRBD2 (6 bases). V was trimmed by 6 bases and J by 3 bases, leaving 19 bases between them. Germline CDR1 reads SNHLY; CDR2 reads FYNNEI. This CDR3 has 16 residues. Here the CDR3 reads CASSTRLVIGTDTQYF. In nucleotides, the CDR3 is TGTGCCAGCAGCACAAGACTAGTTATTGGGACAGATACGCAGTATTTT.

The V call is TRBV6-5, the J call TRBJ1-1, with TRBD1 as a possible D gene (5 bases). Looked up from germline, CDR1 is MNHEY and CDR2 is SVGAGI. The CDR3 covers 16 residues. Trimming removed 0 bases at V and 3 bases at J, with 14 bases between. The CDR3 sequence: CASSYSAGRADTEAFF. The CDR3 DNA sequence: TGTGCCAGCAGTTACTCGGCAGGGAGGGCAGACACTGAAGCTTTCTTT.

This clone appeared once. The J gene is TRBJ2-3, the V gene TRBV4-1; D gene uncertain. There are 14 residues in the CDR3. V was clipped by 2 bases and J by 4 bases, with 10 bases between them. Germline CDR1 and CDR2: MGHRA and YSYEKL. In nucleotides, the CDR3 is TGCGCCAGCAGCCAACAGGTCGTCGCAGATACGCAGTATTTT. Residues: CASSQQVVADTQYF.

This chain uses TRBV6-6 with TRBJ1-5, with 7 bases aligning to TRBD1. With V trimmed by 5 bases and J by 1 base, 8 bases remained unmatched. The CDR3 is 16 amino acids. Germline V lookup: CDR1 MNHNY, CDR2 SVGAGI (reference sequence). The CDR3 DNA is TGTGCCAGCAGTCCACCAGGGGGTACAAGCAATCAGCCCCAGCATTTT. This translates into CASSPPGGTSNQPQHF.

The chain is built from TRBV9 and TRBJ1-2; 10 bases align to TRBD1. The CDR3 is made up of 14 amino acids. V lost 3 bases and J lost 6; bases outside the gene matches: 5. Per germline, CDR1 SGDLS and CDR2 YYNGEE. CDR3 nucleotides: TGTGCCAGCAGCGCTCTGACAGGGGGCCATGGCTACACCTTC. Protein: CASSALTGGHGYTF.

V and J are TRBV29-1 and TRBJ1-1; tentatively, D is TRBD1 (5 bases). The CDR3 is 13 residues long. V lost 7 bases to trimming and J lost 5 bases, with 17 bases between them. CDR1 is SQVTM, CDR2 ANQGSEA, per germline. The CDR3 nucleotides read TGCAGCGCTGCTGCGGGGGAAAGTACTGAAGCTTTCTTT. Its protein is CSAAAGESTEAFF.

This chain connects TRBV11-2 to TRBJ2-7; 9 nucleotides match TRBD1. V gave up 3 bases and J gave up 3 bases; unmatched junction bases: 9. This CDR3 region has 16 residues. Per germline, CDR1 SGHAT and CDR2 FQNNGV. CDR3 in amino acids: CASSFRTGGGHYEQYF. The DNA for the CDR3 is TGTGCCAGCAGCTTCAGAACAGGGGGCGGACACTACGAGCAGTACTTC.